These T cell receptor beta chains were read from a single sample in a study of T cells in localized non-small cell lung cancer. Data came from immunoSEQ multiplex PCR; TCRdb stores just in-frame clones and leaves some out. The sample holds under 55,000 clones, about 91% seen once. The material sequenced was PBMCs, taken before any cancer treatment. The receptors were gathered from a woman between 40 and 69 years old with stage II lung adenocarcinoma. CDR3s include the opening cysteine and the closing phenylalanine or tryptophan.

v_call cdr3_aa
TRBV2 CASGQGAWDYGYTF
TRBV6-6 CASSTPGGSSYEQYF
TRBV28 CASRGDRGRRWGYTF
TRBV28 CASYPYGQGNSPLHF
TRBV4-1 CASSQDQGEEYEQYF
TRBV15 CATSRDLGDHTDTQYF
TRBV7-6 CASSSRQGAPIYGYTF
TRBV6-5 CASSYMGQGGYEQYF
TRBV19 CATSPEVIGDTIYF
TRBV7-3 CASSRGLRSYNEQFF
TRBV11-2 CASSTQGFFYGYTF
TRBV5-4 CASSGRTSDNSPLHF
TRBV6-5 CASGRGGRTGELFF
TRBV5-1 CASSLGPLDGYTF
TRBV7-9 CASSSGPSGDTQYF
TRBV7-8 CASSLRGTGVQPQHF
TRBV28 CASSPTGNTIYF
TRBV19 CASRSYGQGANEQYF
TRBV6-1 CASSDEGVSQPQHF
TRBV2 CASQVGLLNTEAFF
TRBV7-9 CASSFTGAAGELFF
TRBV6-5 CASSYSKTRREQYF